Below, 32 T cell receptor beta chains from the same sample are listed, as sequenced in a study of CD8+CD57+ T cells in acquired aplastic anemia (dated by TCRdb to the late 2010s). Reads for this sample came from an Illumina HiSeq 2000. Genomic DNA served as template for TCR beta VDJ combination and CDR3 sequence profiling. TCRdb reprocessed the public reads (quality trimming at Q25 with fastp, clone calling with MiXCR) and kept in-frame beta chains. Records with the same CDR3 protein are collapsed into one entry carrying the most frequent genes and DNA. Across this sample there are 250,000 or so distinct CDR3 sequences, with around half seen only once. The ten most abundant clones make up 7.8% of the sample. Patients chosen for sequencing had shown expansion of CD8+CD57+ cells by flow cytometry. Sequencing used sorted CD4+, CD8+, or CD8+CD57+ T cells (not recorded which) from PBMCs. The receptors here all came from a human donor with aplastic anemia.

This chain uses TRBV3-1 with TRBJ1-2; D might be TRBD1 (5 bases). Germline assignment: CDR1 LGHDT and CDR2 YNNKEL (reference sequence). Between the trimmed V and J ends, which lost 2 bases and 2 bases, there was a span of 18 bases. The CDR3 covers 17 residues. CDR3: CASSQIRPGTGNYGYTF. The DNA for the CDR3 is TGTGCCAGCAGCCAAATACGCCCCGGGACCGGGAACTATGGCTACACCTTC.

For this clonotype: At one of its ends the junction is not consistent with the germline gene, which may arise from a read error. The rearrangement joins TRBV2 to TRBJ2-7; TRBD1 matches 9 bases. The CDR3 has 10 amino acids. Germline lookup yields CDR1 SNHLY and CDR2 FYNNEI. The CDR3 DNA follows: TGTGCCAGCAGAGAGGACAGGGGACACTTC. Its translation is CASREDRGHF.

This chain uses TRBV11-3 with TRBJ1-2; D call uncertain. V lost 6 bases and J lost 11, with 13 bases in between. The CDR3 is 11 residues long. CDR1 and CDR2 from the germline V gene are SGHNT and YENEEA. This CDR3 is CASSDFGFYTF. Written as DNA, the CDR3 is TGTGCCAGCAGTGACTTCGGGTTTTACACCTTC.

This chain uses TRBV5-1 with TRBJ2-1; D is tentatively TRBD1 or TRBD2 (5 bases each). V was shortened by 4 bases and J by 10 bases, with 15 bases between the two germline ends. The CDR3 is made up of 13 amino acids. Looked up from germline, CDR1 is SGHRS and CDR2 is YFSETQ. The CDR3 bases are TGCGCCAGCAGCCGTTCGGGGACCTCAGAGCAGTTCTTC. Translated, it gives CASSRSGTSEQFF.

At least ten counts were recorded for this clonotype. V and J are TRBV20-1 and TRBJ2-1; TRBD2 agrees at 7 bases. This CDR3 has 16 amino acids. Germline V CDR1 and CDR2: DFQATT, SNEGSKA (reference sequence). Losses at the gene ends were 1 base for V and 4 bases for J; bases not matched to a gene: 10. The CDR3 loop is CSARALSQRGYNEQFF. CDR3 nucleotide sequence: TGCAGTGCTAGAGCTCTATCTCAGCGGGGATACAATGAGCAGTTCTTC.

The V and J genes are TRBV30 and TRBJ2-3; D might be TRBD1 (6 bases). Per the germline V gene, CDR1 is GTSNPN and CDR2 is SVGIG (reference sequence). With 2 bases removed from V and 6 bases from J, the gap between germline ends came to 15 bases. The CDR3 runs 14 residues. CDR3: CAWSLRPTGDTQYF. The CDR3 DNA is TGTGCCTGGAGTTTACGGCCTACAGGGGATACGCAGTATTTT. The full variable domain, completed using reference TRBV30 and TRBJ2-3, is SQTIHQWPATLVQPVGSPLSLECTVEGTSNPNLYWYRQAAGRGLQLLFYSVGIGQISSEVPQNLSASRPQDRQFILSSKKLLLSDSGFYLCAWSLRPTGDTQYFGPGTRLTVL.

This clonotype was observed at least ten times. The chain links TRBV6-5 to TRBJ2-1; 8 bases agree with TRBD1. The V and J ends lost 6 bases and 9 bases, in that order; junction bases with no gene match: 13. This CDR3 spans 15 amino acids. CDR1 and CDR2 (germline): MNHEY, SVGAGI. This CDR3 is CASSQPDRVLGEQFF. The CDR3 region has the DNA TGTGCCAGCAGCCAACCGGACAGGGTCCTAGGTGAGCAGTTCTTC.

Worth noting for this clonotype: With a much larger clone just one base away, this may be a read error. The chain joins TRBV5-8 to TRBJ2-2; TRBD2 is a possible D gene (6 bases). The CDR3 is 15 amino acids. Germline CDR1 is SGHTS and CDR2 is YDEGEE. The V gene lost 4 bases and the J gene lost 1 base, with 11 bases spanning the gap. CDR3 amino acids: CASSLIAENTGELFF. Here the CDR3 DNA reads TGTGCCAGCAGCCTTATAGCGGAGAACACCGGGGAGCTGTTTTTT.

V gene TRBV2 combines with J gene TRBJ2-7; TRBD1 agrees at 10 bases. The CDR3 runs to 15 residues. Trimming cost V 5 bases and J 1 base; bases outside gene matches: 5. Looked up from germline, CDR1 is SNHLY and CDR2 is FYNNEI. The CDR3 reads CASSPDRGDSYEQYF. DNA for the CDR3: TGTGCCAGCAGTCCGGACAGGGGGGATTCCTACGAGCAGTACTTC.

The J gene is TRBJ2-3, the V gene TRBV11-2, with D hard to call. The ends were cut back, 6 bases at V and 2 bases at J, with 6 bases in the middle. Germline values: CDR1 SGHAT, CDR2 FQNNGV. There are 12 residues in the CDR3. CDR3 in amino acids: CASRISTDTQYF. The CDR3 DNA reads as TGTGCCAGCAGGATTTCCACAGATACGCAGTATTTT.

CDR3 DNA sequence: TGTGCCAGCAGCGTTAGTACGGGAGCCGTGGGGTATAATTCACCCCTCCACTTT. It encodes CASSVSTGAVGYNSPLHF. The J gene is TRBJ1-6, the V gene TRBV9; no clear D. V was trimmed by 2 bases and J by 4 bases, leaving 19 bases between them. The CDR3 loop spans 18 amino acids. The germline V gene encodes CDR1 SGDLS and CDR2 YYNGEE.

In its sample, this clonotype was seen a few times. The CDR3 sequence is CASGRGGPNEQFF. The CDR3 nucleotides read TGTGCCAGCGGCCGGGGGGGCCCCAATGAGCAGTTCTTC. The chain uses TRBV6-5 and TRBJ2-1, with 8 nucleotides matching TRBD2. CDR3 size: 13 residues. Losses at the gene ends were 8 bases for V and 6 bases for J; bases not matched to a gene: 6. In germline, CDR1 is MNHEY, CDR2 SVGAGI.

A note on this clonotype: Here the CDR3 omits its conserved ending phenylalanine or tryptophan, so a read error is the likely source. The chain employs TRBV6-5 and TRBJ2-5; 9 bases align to TRBD2. CDR1 MNHEY and CDR2 SVGAGI come from the germline V gene. V lost 8 bases and J lost 3; bases outside the gene matches: 4. There are 13 residues in the CDR3. CDR3 sequence reads: CASGAGGEETQYS. The CDR3 coding sequence is TGTGCCAGCGGGGCGGGGGGGGAAGAGACCCAGTACTCC.

This clonotype was detected ten times or more. J is TRBJ2-5 and V is TRBV9; D ambiguous. The CDR3 is made up of 10 amino acids. The germline gives CDR1 SGDLS, CDR2 YYNGEE. Trimming stripped 3 bases from V and 7 bases from J, with 4 bases between. CDR3 nucleotide sequence: TGTGCCAGCAGCGGGGCGACCCAGTACTTC. It is translated as CASSGATQYF. Variable domain in full (rest from reference TRBV9 and TRBJ2-5): DSGVTQTPKHLITATGQRVTLRCSPRSGDLSVYWYQQSLDQGLQFLIQYYNGEERAKGNILERFSAQQFPDLHSELNLSSLELGDSALYFCASSGATQYFGPGTRLLVL.

This clonotype was seen a single time. A junction end diverges from the germline sequence, so it may reflect a read error. J is TRBJ1-5 and V is TRBV24-1; maybe TRBD1 (5 bases). Per germline, CDR1 KGHDR and CDR2 SFDVKD. The CDR3 consists of 13 residues. The CDR3 region is CASSEVGGQPQHF. For the CDR3, the DNA is TGTGCCAGCAGTGAAGTTGGGGGTCAGCCCCAGCATTTT.

This clonotype was recorded a few times. This chain connects TRBV28 to TRBJ1-1, with D maybe TRBD1 (5 bases). Germline lookup yields CDR1 MDHEN and CDR2 SYDVKM. The CDR3 loop spans 15 amino acids. Trimming shortened V by 2 bases and J by 0 bases, and 10 bases separated the two germline ends. The CDR3 sequence: CASSLTEQVNTEAFF. CDR3 sequence (DNA): TGTGCCAGCAGTTTAACGGAACAGGTGAACACTGAAGCTTTCTTT.

This clonotype appeared many times. The CDR3 sequence is CASSGSPLHF. The CDR3 DNA reads as TGTGCCAGCAGCGGGTCACCCCTCCACTTT. The rearrangement links TRBV7-9 to TRBJ1-6; D remains ambiguous. Germline CDR1 is SEHNR and CDR2 is FQNEAQ (reference sequence). This CDR3 region has 10 residues. V dropped 5 bases and J dropped 10 bases, with 3 bases sitting between them. Drawing the rest from reference TRBV7-9 and TRBJ1-6, the complete variable domain is DTGVSQNPRHKITKRGQNVTFRCDPISEHNRLYWYRQTLGQGPEFLTYFQNEAQLEKSRLLSDRFSAERPKGSFSTLEIQRTEQGDSAMYLCASSGSPLHFGNGTRLTVT.

This clonotype was recorded at least ten times. This chain links TRBV5-8 with TRBJ1-1, with D uncertain. The germline V gene encodes CDR1 SGHTS and CDR2 YDEGEE. V lost 0 bases to trimming and J lost 1 base, with 7 bases between them. The CDR3 length is 14 residues. CDR3 amino acids: CASSLDVGNTEAFF. CDR3 bases: TGTGCCAGCAGCTTGGATGTTGGGAACACTGAAGCTTTCTTT.

The count of this clonotype is one. The gene calls are TRBV25-1 and TRBJ2-3; D not certain. The CDR3 totals 18 residues. Germline V gene lookup returns CDR1 MGHDK and CDR2 SYGVNS. V was trimmed by 10 bases and J by 0 bases, leaving 26 bases between them. The CDR3 DNA is TGTGCCACCACAAATACCTATGCGGATATATCTAGCACAGATACGCAGTATTTT. It translates to CATTNTYADISSTDTQYF.

This chain connects TRBV7-2 to TRBJ1-3, with 7 positions matching TRBD1. V gave up 5 bases and J gave up 3 bases; unmatched junction bases: 10. CDR3 length: 16 amino acids. CDR1 and CDR2 (germline): SGHTA, FQGNSA. CDR3 bases: TGTGCCAGCAGCCAAAGCTACAGGGGTCTTGGAAACACCATATATTTT. It yields the protein CASSQSYRGLGNTIYF.

This clonotype was seen ten or more times. The V and J genes are TRBV19 and TRBJ2-7; 10 bases line up with TRBD2. CDR3 length: 15 residues. The ends lost 6 bases at V and 3 bases at J; junction bases unmatched: 8. Germline V gene data show CDR1 as LNHDA and CDR2 as SQIVND (reference sequence). The CDR3 DNA sequence: TGTGCCAGTAGCTCAGGACTAGCGGCCGTCTACGAGCAGTACTTC. It codes for CASSSGLAAVYEQYF.

This chain connects TRBV7-3 to TRBJ1-2; D not certain. Germline V gene sequence: CDR1 SGHTA, CDR2 FQGTGA. This CDR3 has 13 amino acids. The V and J ends lost 6 bases and 5 bases respectively, with 13 bases between them. Here the CDR3 reads CASSSSESYGYTF. DNA for the CDR3: TGTGCCAGCAGTTCGTCAGAGTCTTATGGCTACACCTTC.

The gene calls are TRBV9 and TRBJ2-7, with 7 bases matching TRBD1. The length of the CDR3 is 13 residues. V lost 3 bases to trimming and J lost 6 bases; unmatched junction nucleotides: 6. From germline, CDR1 is SGDLS and CDR2 YYNGEE. The CDR3 loop is CASSATGMGEQYF. CDR3 sequence (DNA): TGTGCCAGCAGCGCGACAGGGATGGGCGAGCAGTACTTC. Drawing the rest from reference TRBV9 and TRBJ2-7, the complete variable domain is DSGVTQTPKHLITATGQRVTLRCSPRSGDLSVYWYQQSLDQGLQFLIQYYNGEERAKGNILERFSAQQFPDLHSELNLSSLELGDSALYFCASSATGMGEQYFGPGTRLTVT.

The chain joins TRBV5-1 to TRBJ1-6, with a tentative D call TRBD1 (6 bases). The CDR3 length is 14 residues. The V end was cut by 4 bases, the J end by 8 bases, with 13 bases between. Per the germline V gene, CDR1 is SGHRS and CDR2 is YFSETQ. This chain's CDR3 is CASSGGDTHSPLHF. CDR3 DNA: TGCGCCAGCAGCGGCGGGGACACCCATTCACCCCTCCACTTT.

This clonotype was detected ten times or more. In nucleotides, the CDR3 is TGTGCCAGCAGTCCTATTCCTAGCGGGGAGAGCTCCTACGAGCAGTACTTC. Translation: CASSPIPSGESSYEQYF. The chain couples TRBV12-3 or TRBV12-4 to TRBJ2-7; 9 bases line up with TRBD2. After removal of 5 bases from V and 0 bases from J, the junction contained 11 bases not matched to a gene. This CDR3 comprises 17 residues.

The chain joins TRBV19 to TRBJ1-2, with no clear D. Trimming took 0 bases from V and 4 from J, leaving 12 bases between them. This CDR3 contains 15 residues. Germline CDR1 reads LNHDA; CDR2 reads SQIVND (reference sequence). CDR3: CASSIERNRGYGYTF. CDR3 bases: TGTGCCAGTAGTATAGAGAGGAACAGAGGCTATGGCTACACCTTC.

This clonotype was seen a handful of times. The CDR3 nucleotides are TGTGCCTGGAGTGTATCGGACGCCTACGAGCAGTACTTC. It specifies CAWSVSDAYEQYF. The V call is TRBV30, the J call TRBJ2-7; D not resolved. V was cut by 0 bases and J by 2 bases, with 8 bases left in between. The V gene's germline CDR1 is GTSNPN and CDR2 SVGIG (reference sequence). CDR3 length equals 13 residues.

J is TRBJ2-7 and V is TRBV7-9; 9 nucleotides agree with TRBD2. CDR3 length equals 18 residues. Germline CDR1 SEHNR, CDR2 FQNEAQ (reference sequence). The J segment lost 0 bases and the V segment lost 5 bases, leaving 14 bases of the junction unmatched. The CDR3 region is CASSPSPGLALNSYEQYF. In nucleotides, the CDR3 is TGTGCCAGCAGCCCATCCCCCGGACTAGCGCTTAACTCCTACGAGCAGTACTTC.

This clonotype was seen ten or more times. The rearrangement joins TRBV4-1 to TRBJ1-2; 7 nucleotides line up with TRBD1. Germline CDR1 reads MGHRA; CDR2 reads YSYEKL. This CDR3 has 14 amino acids. J gave up 8 bases and V 4 bases, and 10 bases lay outside the gene matches. Here the CDR3 reads CASSLRDDRAGYTF. The CDR3, as DNA: TGCGCCAGCAGCCTAAGGGACGACAGGGCCGGCTACACCTTC.

At least ten counts were recorded for this clonotype. This rearrangement joins TRBV7-9 to TRBJ2-3; D might be TRBD2 (5 bases). Trimming stripped 3 bases from V and 2 bases from J, with 9 bases between. The CDR3 is 14 amino acids. Germline V CDR1 and CDR2: SEHNR, FQNEAQ (reference sequence). CDR3 loop: CASSLGGYTDTQYF. CDR3 coding DNA: TGTGCCAGCAGCTTGGGCGGGTACACAGATACGCAGTATTTT.

This clonotype was detected many times. The rearrangement uses TRBV4-3 and TRBJ1-5; D remains unclear. This CDR3 has 15 residues. Deletions cut 1 base from V and 6 bases from J, with 13 bases between. Looked up from germline, CDR1 is LGHNA and CDR2 is YSLEER. The CDR3 nucleotides read TGCGCCAGCAGCCAAGGGCGAACAGTGGGTCAGCCCCAGCATTTT. It yields the protein CASSQGRTVGQPQHF.

The rearrangement links TRBV10-2 to TRBJ2-7; 8 bases match TRBD2. Trimming removed 5 bases from V and 2 bases from J; junction bases left unmatched: 8. Germline V gives CDR1 WSHSY, CDR2 SAAADI. This CDR3 has 15 residues. CDR3 loop: CASSPWTAGAYEQYF. DNA of the CDR3: TGCGCCAGCAGTCCTTGGACAGCGGGAGCCTACGAGCAGTACTTC.